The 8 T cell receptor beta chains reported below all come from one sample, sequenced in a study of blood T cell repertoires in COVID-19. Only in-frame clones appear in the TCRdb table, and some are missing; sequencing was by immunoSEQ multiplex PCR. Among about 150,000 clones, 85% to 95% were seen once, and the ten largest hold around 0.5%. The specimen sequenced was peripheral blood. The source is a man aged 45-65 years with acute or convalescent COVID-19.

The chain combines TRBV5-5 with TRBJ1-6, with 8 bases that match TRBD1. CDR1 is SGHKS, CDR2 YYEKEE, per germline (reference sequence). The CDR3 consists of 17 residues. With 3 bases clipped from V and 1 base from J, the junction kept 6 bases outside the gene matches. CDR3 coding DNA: TGTGCCAGCAGCTCGGGACAGGCAGGTTCCTATAATTCACCCCTCCACTTT. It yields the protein CASSSGQAGSYNSPLHF.

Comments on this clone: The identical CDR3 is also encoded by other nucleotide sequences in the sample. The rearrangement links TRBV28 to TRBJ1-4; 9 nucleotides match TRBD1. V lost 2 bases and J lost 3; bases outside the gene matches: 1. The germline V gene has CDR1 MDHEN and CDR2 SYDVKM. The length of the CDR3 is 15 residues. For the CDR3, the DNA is TGTGCCAGCAGTTTAAGGACAGGGGCTAATGAAAAACTGTTTTTT. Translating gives CASSLRTGANEKLFF.

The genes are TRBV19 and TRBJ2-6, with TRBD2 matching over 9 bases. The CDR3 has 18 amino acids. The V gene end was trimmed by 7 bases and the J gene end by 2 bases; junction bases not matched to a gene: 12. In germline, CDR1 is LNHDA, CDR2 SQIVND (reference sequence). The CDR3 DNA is TGTGCCAGTACCCTCGCCGGCGGGGGGGTTACTGGGGCCAACGTCCTGACTTTC. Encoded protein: CASTLAGGGVTGANVLTF.

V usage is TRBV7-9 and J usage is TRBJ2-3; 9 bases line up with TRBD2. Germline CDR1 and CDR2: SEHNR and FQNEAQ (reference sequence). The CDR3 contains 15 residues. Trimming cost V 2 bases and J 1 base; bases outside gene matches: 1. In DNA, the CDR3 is TGTGCCAGCAGCTTATCTAGCGGGGGCACAGATACGCAGTATTTT. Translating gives CASSLSSGGTDTQYF.

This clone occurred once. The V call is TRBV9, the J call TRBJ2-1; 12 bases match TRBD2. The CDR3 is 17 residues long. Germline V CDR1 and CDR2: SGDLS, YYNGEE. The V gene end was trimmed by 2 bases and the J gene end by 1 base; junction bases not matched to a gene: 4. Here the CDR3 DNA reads TGTGCCAGCAGCGTCTCTAGCGGGGGGGCTTCCTACAATGAGCAGTTCTTC. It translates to CASSVSSGGASYNEQFF. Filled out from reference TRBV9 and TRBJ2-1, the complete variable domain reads DSGVTQTPKHLITATGQRVTLRCSPRSGDLSVYWYQQSLDQGLQFLIQYYNGEERAKGNILERFSAQQFPDLHSELNLSSLELGDSALYFCASSVSSGGASYNEQFFGPGTRLTVL.

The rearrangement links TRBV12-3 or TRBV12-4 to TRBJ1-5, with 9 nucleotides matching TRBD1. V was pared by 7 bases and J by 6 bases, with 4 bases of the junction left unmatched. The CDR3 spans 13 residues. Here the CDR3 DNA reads TGTGCCAGCACCCAGACAGGGGGTCAGCCCCAGCATTTT. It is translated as CASTQTGGQPQHF.

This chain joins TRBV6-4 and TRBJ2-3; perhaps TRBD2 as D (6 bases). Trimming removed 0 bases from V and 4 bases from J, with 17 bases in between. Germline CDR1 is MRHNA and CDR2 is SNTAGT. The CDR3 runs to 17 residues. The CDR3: CASSDSSRGAGADTQYF. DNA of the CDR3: TGTGCCAGCAGTGACTCTTCGCGGGGTGCCGGCGCAGATACGCAGTATTTT.

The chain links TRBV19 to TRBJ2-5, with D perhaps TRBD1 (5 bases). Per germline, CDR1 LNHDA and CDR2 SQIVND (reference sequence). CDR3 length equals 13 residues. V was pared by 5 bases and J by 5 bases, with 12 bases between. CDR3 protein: CASSLTVWETQYF. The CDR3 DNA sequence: TGTGCCAGTAGTCTGACAGTGTGGGAGACCCAGTACTTC.